Listed below are T cell receptor beta chains from one sample, sequenced in a study of blood T cell repertoires in COVID-19. The protocol was immunoSEQ multiplex PCR, while the TCRdb copy is restricted to in-frame clones and leaves out a portion. The data show around 150,000 clones, roughly 90% seen once. Sequenced input: peripheral blood. Receptors originate from a woman aged 60-75 years with active or convalescent COVID-19. CDR3s include the opening cysteine and the closing phenylalanine or tryptophan. Fields, in order: D gene, V gene, CDR3 protein. The D gene is left open where the match is weak.

TRBD1,TRBV19,CASTQTGTYNEQFF
NA,TRBV7-8,CASSLAGATYEQYF
NA,TRBV25-1,CASRDSGSYGYTF
TRBD2,TRBV9,CASSVEAGGPKETQYF
TRBD1,TRBV19,CASNPDRAMNTEAFF
TRBD1,TRBV7-8,CASSSTLPGQANTGELFF
TRBD1,TRBV30,CAWRQGSEAFF
NA,TRBV19,CASSTQTVGTEAFF
NA,TRBV6-5,CASRQSSGNTIYF
TRBD1,TRBV6-1,CASSEASGTGKSPLHF
TRBD1,TRBV2,CASSVGQANEKLFF
TRBD2,TRBV3-1/TRBV3-2,CASANGGAVTGELFF
NA,TRBV30,CAWRGGGEKLFF
NA,TRBV5-1,CASSLQDYNEQFF
NA,TRBV2,CASDSRETQYF
TRBD2,TRBV10-3,CAISSLFGVAGGRSYEQYF
NA,TRBV7-2,CASSLDSRSNQPQHF
NA,TRBV6-5,CASSYRGGRGDTQYF
TRBD1,TRBV15,CATRRPGQSGHEQYF
TRBD1,TRBV7-2,CASRSGQGSTYSGNTIYF
NA,TRBV3-1/TRBV3-2,CASSQVTYSGNTIYF
TRBD1,TRBV6-6,CASSRRAGTGFGTTEAFF
TRBD2,TRBV7-2,CASSSSGGTQETQYF
NA,TRBV2,CASSEGPGRSGNTIYF
NA,TRBV11-3,CASSFRGYNEQFF
TRBD1,TRBV24-1,CATSDLTGASTDTQYF
TRBD1,TRBV6-5,CASNRDRGTDTQYF
NA,TRBV6-2/TRBV6-3,CASSPRYNEQFF
NA,TRBV10-3,CAISESGADEQYF
NA,TRBV11-2,CASSLDPQASTEQYF
NA,TRBV19,CASSNYIQETQYF
TRBD2,TRBV5-6,CASSLAGAGETQYF
NA,TRBV12-3/TRBV12-4,CASSFSHIEQYF
TRBD1,TRBV27,CASSPDRGKNIQYF
NA,TRBV19,CASSRQFNEKLFF
TRBD1,TRBV29-1,CSVGQGNGELFF
TRBD1,TRBV11-2,CASSQGTGGAAEAFF
NA,TRBV5-1,CASSLGGLPGSTDTQYF
NA,TRBV4-3,CASSQDLLMDYGYTF
NA,TRBV3-1/TRBV3-2,CASSQQGVNTEAFF
TRBD2,TRBV7-9,CASSLGLAGTYEQYF